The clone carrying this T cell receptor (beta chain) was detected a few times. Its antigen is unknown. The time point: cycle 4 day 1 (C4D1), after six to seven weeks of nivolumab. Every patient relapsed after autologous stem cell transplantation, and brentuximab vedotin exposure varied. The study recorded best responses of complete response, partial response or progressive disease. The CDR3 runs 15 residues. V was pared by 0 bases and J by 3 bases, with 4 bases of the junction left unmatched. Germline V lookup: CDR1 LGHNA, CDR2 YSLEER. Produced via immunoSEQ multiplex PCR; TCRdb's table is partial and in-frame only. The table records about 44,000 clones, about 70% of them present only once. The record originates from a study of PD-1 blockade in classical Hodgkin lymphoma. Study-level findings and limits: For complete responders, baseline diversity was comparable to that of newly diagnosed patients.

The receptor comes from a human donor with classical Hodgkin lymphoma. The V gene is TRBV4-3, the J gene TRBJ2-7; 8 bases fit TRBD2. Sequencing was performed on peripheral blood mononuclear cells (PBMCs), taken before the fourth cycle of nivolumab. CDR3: CASSQDGGAYYEQYF. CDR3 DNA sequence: TGCGCCAGCAGCCAAGACGGGGGGGCGTACTACGAGCAGTACTTC.